Below are 21 T cell receptor beta chains sequenced from a single sample in a study of T cell responses to AZD1222 COVID-19 vaccine. Clones were sequenced by immunoSEQ multiplex PCR, and TCRdb holds only the in-frame ones, with some missing. This sample yields approximately 140,000 clones, of which approximately 85% are seen a single time; about 4% belongs to the top ten. Here the sequenced sample was peripheral blood, taken on day 0 of MenACWY control vaccination. The receptors shown here come from an adult in good health.

The rearrangement joins TRBV11-2 to TRBJ1-2, with D maybe TRBD1 (6 bases). V shed 6 bases and J shed 3 bases, with 17 bases lying between them. The CDR3 is 15 amino acids. Germline V gene lookup returns CDR1 SGHAT and CDR2 FQNNGV. The CDR3 coding sequence is TGTGCCAGCAGACCCCGGGGGCGGGAGGACTATGGCTACACCTTC. This sequence encodes CASRPRGREDYGYTF.

The gene calls are TRBV6-1 and TRBJ1-2; no reliable D call. The germline gives CDR1 MNHNS, CDR2 SASEGT. The ends were cut back, 0 bases at V and 2 bases at J, with 10 bases in the middle. The CDR3 has 15 amino acids. The CDR3, as DNA: TGTGCCAGCAGTGAAGCAGCAGGTTTGAACTATGGCTACACCTTC. Amino acids: CASSEAAGLNYGYTF.

In its sample, this clone was seen a few times. The J gene is TRBJ2-5, the V gene TRBV28, with 13 bases matching TRBD2. Unmatched junction bases numbered 16, after V lost 5 bases and J lost 7 bases. Germline V gene lookup returns CDR1 MDHEN and CDR2 SYDVKM. The CDR3 consists of 18 residues. As DNA, the CDR3 is TGTGCCAGCAGTCTACACCCCGGGACTAGCGGGGAGCGGGGGACCCAGTACTTC. It translates to CASSLHPGTSGERGTQYF.

The chain joins TRBV5-4 to TRBJ1-1; the D is unclear. CDR3 length equals 14 residues. With 3 bases removed from V and 0 bases from J, the gap between germline ends came to 9 bases. Per the germline V gene, CDR1 is SGHNT and CDR2 is YYREEE (reference sequence). This chain's CDR3 is CASSSGYLNTEAFF. The CDR3 DNA reads as TGTGCCAGCAGCTCGGGTTACTTGAACACTGAAGCTTTCTTT.

The chain recombines TRBV10-3 with TRBJ1-3; 7 positions match TRBD1. V lost 6 bases to trimming and J lost 0 bases; unmatched junction nucleotides: 8. Germline V gives CDR1 ENHRY, CDR2 SYGVKD. The CDR3 contains 16 residues. Here the CDR3 DNA reads TGTGCCATCAGCCTGGGACAGCCTAGCTCTGGAAACACCATATATTTT. Translating gives CAISLGQPSSGNTIYF.

The chain uses TRBV3-1 (or the pseudogene TRBV3-2) and TRBJ1-6; D possibly corresponds to TRBD1 (5 bases). The V gene's germline CDR1 is LGHDT and CDR2 YNNKEL (reference sequence). Between the trimmed V and J ends, which lost 2 bases and 4 bases, there was a span of 9 bases. The length of the CDR3 is 15 residues. Here the CDR3 reads CASSQRGPYNSPLHF. CDR3 coding DNA: TGTGCCAGCAGCCAAAGGGGACCGTATAATTCACCCCTCCACTTT.

The V gene is TRBV1, the J gene TRBJ2-1; the table's TRBD2 call for D was not verified on the DNA. TRBV1 is classified as a pseudogene. The CDR3 sequence is 18 residues long. The chain's CDR3 is CTSRLGTTDLRWMVEQFF. CDR3 DNA sequence: TGCACCAGCAGACTAGGGACTACCGATCTCCGTTGGATGGTTGAGCAGTTCTTC.

This clone was observed a single time. The J gene is TRBJ2-5, the V gene TRBV28, with 10 nucleotides matching TRBD1. Germline CDR1 is MDHEN and CDR2 is SYDVKM. With 6 bases clipped from V and 1 base from J, the junction kept 8 bases outside the gene matches. CDR3 length: 16 amino acids. The CDR3 is CASRSGTGVGQETQYF. The CDR3 DNA reads as TGTGCCAGCAGATCCGGGACAGGGGTAGGCCAAGAGACCCAGTACTTC.

The J gene is TRBJ1-5, the V gene TRBV7-8; TRBD1 aligns across 7 bases. This CDR3 comprises 17 residues. Germline V lookup: CDR1 SGHVS, CDR2 FQNEAQ. The trim removed 5 bases at V and 0 bases at J, leaving 10 bases unmatched. The CDR3 bases are TGTGCCAGCAGCCCAGGGGGGGGAACTCCTAGCAATCAGCCCCAGCATTTT. It translates to CASSPGGGTPSNQPQHF. Using reference TRBV7-8 and TRBJ1-5 for the parts outside the CDR3, the full variable domain is GAGVSQSPRYKVAKRGQDVALRCDPISGHVSLFWYQQALGQGPEFLTYFQNEAQLDKSGLPSDRFFAERPEGSVSTLKIQRTQQEDSAVYLCASSPGGGTPSNQPQHFGDGTRLSIL.

The CDR3 region has the DNA TGTGCCATCAGCAGGGGGCCAGAGGATGGCTACACCTTC. Protein: CAISRGPEDGYTF. The genes are TRBV10-3 and TRBJ1-2, with 8 bases fitting TRBD1. Germline loops: CDR1 ENHRY, CDR2 SYGVKD. V lost 6 bases to trimming and J lost 6 bases; unmatched junction nucleotides: 6. The CDR3 loop spans 13 amino acids.

The genes are TRBV15 and TRBJ2-5; D is uncertain. Germline V CDR1 and CDR2: LNHNV, YYDKDF (reference sequence). Between the trimmed V and J ends, which lost 0 bases and 5 bases, there was a span of 10 bases. The CDR3 loop spans 14 amino acids. This CDR3 is CATSRDRVRETQYF. The DNA for the CDR3 is TGTGCCACCAGCAGAGATCGTGTCCGGGAGACCCAGTACTTC.

The V and J genes are TRBV29-1 and TRBJ1-1; TRBD1 matches 7 bases. J lost 4 bases, V lost 7 bases, and 6 bases had no gene match. The germline V gene encodes CDR1 SQVTM and CDR2 ANQGSEA. The CDR3 loop spans 12 amino acids. The CDR3, as DNA: TGCAGCGCTTCCAGGGGGGGCACTGAAGCTTTCTTT. This sequence encodes CSASRGGTEAFF.

J is TRBJ1-2 and V is TRBV3-1 (or the pseudogene TRBV3-2); unclear D gene. V shed 0 bases and J shed 8 bases, with 10 bases lying between them. The germline V gene encodes CDR1 LGHDT and CDR2 YNNKEL (reference sequence). The CDR3 is made up of 13 amino acids. The DNA for the CDR3 is TGTGCCAGCAGCCAAGATCTGGGGAGCGGCTACACCTTC. It is translated as CASSQDLGSGYTF.

V and J are TRBV19 and TRBJ2-1, with 11 bases matching TRBD2. J lost 6 bases, V lost 1 base, and 2 bases had no gene match. CDR1 is LNHDA and CDR2 is SQIVND in the germline V gene (reference sequence). The CDR3 runs 15 residues. For the CDR3, the DNA is TGTGCCAGTAGTATAGTAGCGGGGGGGATCAATGAGCAGTTCTTC. Translation: CASSIVAGGINEQFF.

This sequence joins TRBV5-6 and TRBJ2-3, with TRBD2 as a possible D gene (5 bases). CDR3 length: 13 residues. CDR1 is SGHDT, CDR2 YYEEEE, per germline. V was pared by 0 bases and J by 6 bases, with 8 bases between. The CDR3 DNA reads as TGTGCCAGCAGCTTGGATGGCGGGGATACGCAGTATTTT. It translates to CASSLDGGDTQYF.

This chain joins TRBV10-3 and TRBJ2-1; D is uncertain. The CDR3 has 17 amino acids. Germline values: CDR1 ENHRY, CDR2 SYGVKD. V lost 2 bases, J lost 0 bases, and 14 bases lay in between. The CDR3 is CAISEQPIPISYNEQFF. The CDR3, as DNA: TGTGCCATCAGTGAGCAACCCATACCCATCTCCTACAATGAGCAGTTCTTC.

The chain employs TRBV12-5 and TRBJ2-5; perhaps TRBD2 as D (5 bases). The CDR3 is 14 amino acids. CDR1 is LGHNT, CDR2 FRNRAP, per germline. Between the trimmed V and J ends, which lost 3 bases and 4 bases, there was a span of 12 bases. CDR3 region: CASGLAGGRETQYF. The CDR3 region has the DNA TGTGCTAGTGGTTTAGCTGGAGGTCGAGAGACCCAGTACTTC.

This clone was observed once. The gene calls are TRBV23-1 and TRBJ1-1; no definite D call. TRBV23-1 is filed as an ORF, its function uncertain. V gave up 6 bases and J gave up 4 bases, with 12 bases separating them. This CDR3 contains 13 residues. CDR3 protein: CASRVGISTEAFF. In DNA form, the CDR3 reads TGCGCCAGCAGGGTAGGGATAAGCACTGAAGCTTTCTTT.

This clone was counted between two and nine times. V and J are TRBV28 and TRBJ2-1, with 14 bases fitting TRBD2. Germline loops: CDR1 MDHEN, CDR2 SYDVKM. The CDR3 totals 17 residues. The trim removed 6 bases at V and 0 bases at J, leaving 4 bases unmatched. Here the CDR3 reads CASRGTSGGYSYNEQFF. In DNA form, the CDR3 reads TGTGCCAGCAGAGGGACTAGCGGGGGATACTCCTACAATGAGCAGTTCTTC.

The chain links TRBV7-2 to TRBJ1-1, with D possibly being TRBD1 (6 bases). Deletions cut 0 bases from V and 5 bases from J, with 13 bases between. CDR3 length: 15 amino acids. From germline, CDR1 is SGHTA and CDR2 FQGNSA. The CDR3 region is CASSLAAGARTEAFF. In DNA form, the CDR3 reads TGTGCCAGCAGCTTAGCGGCAGGGGCTCGTACTGAAGCTTTCTTT.

V and J are TRBV28 and TRBJ1-5, with D perhaps matching TRBD1 (5 bases). From germline, CDR1 is MDHEN and CDR2 SYDVKM. This CDR3 is built from 15 residues. The V end lost 6 bases, the J end lost 3 bases, and 15 bases lay between the germline ends. The CDR3: CASSSAGAYNQPQHF. The CDR3 DNA reads as TGTGCCAGCAGCTCCGCCGGGGCCTACAATCAGCCCCAGCATTTT.